Listed here are 3 T cell receptor beta chains from one sample, sequenced in a study of early T cells in non-severe SARS-CoV-2 infection. TCRdb reprocessed the 5' RACE reads with MiXCR, giving one entry per CDR3 protein. The data contain about 59,000 distinct CDR3 sequences, over 9.5% of them singletons. The specimen sequenced was whole blood. All receptors derive from an adult who was a healthcare worker with PCR-confirmed SARS-CoV-2 infection or an uninfected control (not recorded which).

A single count supports this clonotype. The junction shows a germline mismatch at one end, possibly a read error. The gene calls are TRBV20-1 and TRBJ1-5; weak D call: TRBD1 (6 bases). The germline V gene encodes CDR1 DFQATT and CDR2 SNEGSKA (reference sequence). The CDR3 extends over 13 amino acids. CDR3 loop: CSADRDIDQPQLF. The DNA for the CDR3 is TGCAGTGCGGACCGGGACATCGATCAGCCCCAGCTTTTT.

This clonotype was counted many times. The gene calls are TRBV10-3 and TRBJ2-7, with 9 nucleotides matching TRBD1. Per germline, CDR1 ENHRY and CDR2 SYGVKD. The CDR3 is 14 residues long. Trimming at V came to 5 bases and at J to 4 bases, leaving 6 bases not matched to a gene. CDR3 region: CAISRDRESYEQYF. The CDR3 DNA reads TGTGCCATCAGTAGGGACAGGGAGAGTTACGAGCAGTACTTC.

This clonotype was detected only a few times. The chain employs TRBV3-1 and TRBJ2-1; TRBD1 or TRBD2 may be the D gene (5 bases each). V was cut by 4 bases and J by 5 bases, with 15 bases left in between. The germline V gene encodes CDR1 LGHDT and CDR2 YNNKEL (reference sequence). The CDR3 is 15 residues long. The CDR3 bases are TGTGCCAGCAGCCCACAGGACTGGGGAAACAATGAGCAGTTCTTC. Translating it yields CASSPQDWGNNEQFF.